What follows are 19 T cell receptor beta chains derived from one specimen sequenced in a study of cytomegalovirus exposure and HLA in healthy donors. PCR involved 60 Vbeta and 13 Jbeta primers. Method: immunoSEQ multiplex PCR; TCRdb's copy keeps in-frame clones and lacks some. The table records about 91,000 clones, about 89% of them present only once. Sequenced input: PBMCs. The receptors originated from a man aged 30 to 39 in good health and CMV-seropositive.

The rearrangement uses TRBV7-9 and TRBJ2-7; unclear D gene. Germline loops: CDR1 SEHNR, CDR2 FQNEAQ (reference sequence). The CDR3 consists of 11 residues. V shed 3 bases and J shed 5 bases, with 5 bases lying between them. CDR3 coding DNA: TGTGCCAGCAGCTTCGACAACGAGCAGTACTTC. Amino acid sequence: CASSFDNEQYF.

This clone turned up a few times. The chain joins TRBV6-1 to TRBJ2-5, with 11 bases aligning to TRBD2. This CDR3 comprises 14 residues. V was pared by 6 bases and J by 5 bases, with 5 bases of the junction left unmatched. The germline gives CDR1 MNHNS, CDR2 SASEGT. The DNA for the CDR3 is TGTGCCAGCAGCGTAGCGGGAGGGGAGGAGACCCAGTACTTC. As protein: CASSVAGGEETQYF.

The gene calls are TRBV5-6 and TRBJ2-1; D is ambiguous. Germline V gene sequence: CDR1 SGHDT, CDR2 YYEEEE. The CDR3 spans 14 residues. The V end lost 6 bases, the J end lost 5 bases, and 15 bases lay between the germline ends. The DNA for the CDR3 is TGTGCCAGCACCCGAGGTGGGTCTGACAATGAGCAGTTCTTC. As protein: CASTRGGSDNEQFF.

This sequence joins TRBV6-5 and TRBJ2-5, with TRBD1 matching 7 bases. This CDR3 has 13 residues. Unmatched junction bases numbered 11, after V lost 5 bases and J lost 11 bases. Germline-derived CDR1 and CDR2 are MNHEY and SVGAGI. The CDR3 region has the DNA TGTGCCAGCAGTCCCATGGACAGGTCAAAGCAGTACTTC. Its protein product is CASSPMDRSKQYF.

J is TRBJ2-7 and V is TRBV10-3; 8 bases align to TRBD2. This CDR3 spans 14 amino acids. V gave up 5 bases and J gave up 1 base; unmatched junction bases: 4. Germline values: CDR1 ENHRY, CDR2 SYGVKD. For the CDR3, the DNA is TGTGCCATCAGTAGTAGCGGGGCATCCTACGAGCAGTACTTC. Encoded protein: CAISSSGASYEQYF.

The chain recombines TRBV11-2 with TRBJ1-1; 8 nucleotides agree with TRBD1. This CDR3 has 14 residues. CDR1 and CDR2 from the germline V gene are SGHAT and FQNNGV. J was trimmed by 4 bases and V by 5 bases; bases with no gene match: 6. The CDR3 loop reads CASSPDRGGTEAFF. In DNA form, the CDR3 reads TGTGCCAGCAGCCCCGACAGGGGTGGCACTGAAGCTTTCTTT.

The rearrangement joins TRBV12-5 to TRBJ2-1; 15 positions agree with TRBD2. The CDR3 spans 16 residues. From germline, CDR1 is LGHNT and CDR2 FRNRAP. Losses at the gene ends were 6 bases for V and 6 bases for J; bases not matched to a gene: 6. This chain's CDR3 is CASGIGTSGRFNEQFF. DNA for the CDR3: TGTGCTAGTGGAATAGGGACTAGCGGGAGGTTCAATGAGCAGTTCTTC. The whole variable domain, filled in from reference TRBV12-5 and TRBJ2-1, reads DARVTQTPRHKVTEMGQEVTMRCQPILGHNTVFWYRQTMMQGLELLAYFRNRAPLDDSGMPKDRFSAEMPDATLATLKIQPSEPRDSAVYFCASGIGTSGRFNEQFFGPGTRLTVL.

The CDR3 region is CASRTNPGQGGGYTF. The CDR3 DNA reads as TGCGCCAGCAGAACCAACCCGGGACAGGGGGGAGGCTACACCTTC. The chain uses TRBV5-1 and TRBJ1-2; 11 positions agree with TRBD1. Germline CDR1 SGHRS, CDR2 YFSETQ. This CDR3 has 15 amino acids. V lost 5 bases, J lost 8 bases, and 11 bases stayed unmatched.

The CDR3 DNA follows: TGTGCCAGCAGACTAGTTCCTGGCACCGGGGAGCTGTTTTTT. This codes for CASRLVPGTGELFF. The rearrangement uses TRBV27 and TRBJ2-2; weak D call: TRBD2 (5 bases). The V gene lost 6 bases and the J gene lost 4 bases, with 12 bases spanning the gap. This CDR3 comprises 14 residues. Germline V lookup: CDR1 MNHEY, CDR2 SMNVEV (reference sequence).

This chain joins TRBV28 and TRBJ2-7; TRBD2 matches at 8 bases. V lost 5 bases, J lost 7 bases, and 16 bases stayed unmatched. The germline V gene has CDR1 MDHEN and CDR2 SYDVKM. This CDR3 spans 16 amino acids. Written as DNA, the CDR3 is TGTGCCAGCAGTCCACGCGAAAGCGGGAGAAAGAGGGAGCAGTACTTC. This codes for CASSPRESGRKREQYF.

The V and J genes are TRBV7-2 and TRBJ1-2; maybe TRBD1 (5 bases). The V end was cut by 0 bases, the J end by 8 bases, with 13 bases between. The CDR3 sequence is 14 residues long. CDR1 is SGHTA, CDR2 FQGNSA, per germline. Written as DNA, the CDR3 is TGTGCCAGCAGCTTAGCGGGCAGGGTAGTAGGCTACACCTTC. Residues: CASSLAGRVVGYTF.

The rearrangement links TRBV10-3 to TRBJ2-5; possible D gene TRBD1, 5 bases. V was clipped by 8 bases and J by 1 base, with 8 bases between them. This CDR3 is 12 amino acids long. Germline V gene lookup returns CDR1 ENHRY and CDR2 SYGVKD. CDR3 sequence: CAIGAAQETQYF. CDR3 nucleotides: TGTGCCATCGGGGCAGCCCAAGAGACCCAGTACTTC.

The genes are TRBV2 and TRBJ1-5, with D perhaps matching TRBD1 (5 bases). CDR1 is SNHLY, CDR2 FYNNEI, per germline. The germline V and J ends were trimmed by 1 base and 3 bases, with 10 bases remaining between them. This CDR3 is 15 amino acids long. CDR3 residues: CASSEEQGDNQPQHF. CDR3 DNA sequence: TGTGCCAGCAGTGAAGAGCAAGGGGACAATCAGCCCCAGCATTTT. Combining the CDR3 with reference TRBV2 and TRBJ1-5 gives the whole variable domain EPEVTQTPSHQVTQMGQEVILRCVPISNHLYFYWYRQILGQKVEFLVSFYNNEISEKSEIFDDQFSVERPDGSNFTLKIRSTKLEDSAMYFCASSEEQGDNQPQHFGDGTRLSIL.

As DNA, the CDR3 is TGTGCCAGCAGTTCCTCGGGTCTCGGCGGGGAGCTGTTTTTT. It yields the protein CASSSSGLGGELFF. The rearrangement joins TRBV28 to TRBJ2-2; D gene ambiguous. Germline-derived CDR1 and CDR2 are MDHEN and SYDVKM. Trimming removed 4 bases from V and 7 bases from J, with 13 bases in between. This CDR3 has 14 amino acids.

This clone was observed a handful of times. The J gene is TRBJ2-3, the V gene TRBV28; D perhaps matches TRBD1 (6 bases). This CDR3 region has 17 residues. V gave up 2 bases and J gave up 1 base, with 16 bases separating them. Germline CDR1 reads MDHEN; CDR2 reads SYDVKM. The CDR3 loop is CASSLEAGVRGTDTQYF. The CDR3 DNA reads as TGTGCCAGCAGTTTAGAGGCAGGGGTGAGGGGCACAGATACGCAGTATTTT.

This clone turned up a few times. The J gene is TRBJ2-1, the V gene TRBV2; D perhaps matches TRBD2 (5 bases). V was cut by 1 base and J by 7 bases, with 11 bases left in between. The CDR3 runs 14 residues. From germline, CDR1 is SNHLY and CDR2 FYNNEI. The CDR3 sequence is CASSEGLPWNEQFF. The CDR3 DNA reads TGTGCCAGCAGTGAAGGACTACCCTGGAATGAGCAGTTCTTC.

V and J are TRBV11-2 and TRBJ2-7, with D maybe TRBD2 (7 bases). Trimming took 5 bases from V and 5 from J, leaving 13 bases between them. The CDR3 extends over 13 amino acids. CDR1 and CDR2 (germline): SGHAT, FQNNGV. The CDR3 here is CASSRRGGHEQYF. The DNA of the CDR3 is TGTGCCAGCAGCCGAAGGGGGGGTCACGAGCAGTACTTC.

This clone is large (0.1 to 1%) by share. This chain links TRBV4-2 with TRBJ2-6; D unresolved. Trimming took 0 bases from V and 0 from J, leaving 6 bases between them. The CDR3 extends over 16 amino acids. CDR1 LGHNA and CDR2 YNFKEQ come from the germline V gene. CDR3 loop: CASSQDSSSGANVLTF. DNA for the CDR3: TGTGCCAGCAGCCAAGATAGTAGCTCTGGGGCCAACGTCCTGACTTTC.

V is TRBV10-1 and J is TRBJ2-3, with TRBD2 matching 9 bases. The junction had 10 bases not matched to a gene; V was cut back by 1 base and J by 2 bases. The length of the CDR3 is 18 residues. Germline V gives CDR1 WNHNN, CDR2 SYGVQD (reference sequence). The CDR3 spells CASSELGLAFEDTDTQYF. DNA of the CDR3: TGCGCCAGCAGTGAGTTGGGACTAGCTTTCGAGGACACAGATACGCAGTATTTT.